This T cell receptor beta chain was documented in a study of control samples from healthy donors and cancer patients. The germline V and J ends were trimmed by 6 bases and 10 bases, with 16 bases remaining between them. CDR1 is MDHEN and CDR2 is SYDVKM in the germline V gene. This CDR3 spans 14 amino acids. Here immunoSEQ multiplex PCR was the method, and the copy in TCRdb shows in-frame clones only, minus some. Among roughly 73,000 clones, 84% were seen once, and the ten largest hold around 30%. The V gene is TRBV28, the J gene TRBJ1-6, with a weak D call TRBD1 (5 bases). The clonotype originates from a man over 45 in good health. What was sequenced was blood. The CDR3 nucleotides read TGTGCCAGCAGCTCCGGGACCCATACCTCACCCCTCCACTTT. It specifies CASSSGTHTSPLHF. Drawing the rest from reference TRBV28 and TRBJ1-6, the complete variable domain is DVKVTQSSRYLVKRTGEKVFLECVQDMDHENMFWYRQDPGLGLRLIYFSYDVKMKEKGDIPEGYSVSREKKERFSLILESASTNQTSMYLCASSSGTHTSPLHFGNGTRLTVT.